This entry concerns a single T cell receptor beta chain. The CDR3 has 16 amino acids. Per germline, CDR1 SGHNT and CDR2 YYREEE (reference sequence). V lost 4 bases to trimming and J lost 4 bases; unmatched junction nucleotides: 9. The PCR was carried out with 60 Vbeta primers and 13 Jbeta primers. Repertoires were generated with immunoSEQ multiplex PCR, while TCRdb's copy carries only in-frame clones and drops some. The sample includes around 99,000 clones, more than 65% of them seen just once. The data originate from a study of cytomegalovirus exposure and HLA in healthy donors. The specimen sequenced was PBMCs. The TCR comes from a male donor in good health and CMV-seronegative. The chain carries TRBV5-4 and TRBJ2-3; 10 bases line up with TRBD2. CDR3 residues: CASSPSGSAGSDTQYF. DNA of the CDR3: TGTGCCAGCAGCCCTAGCGGGAGCGCCGGCTCAGATACGCAGTATTTT.